This T cell receptor beta chain was captured in a study of T cell responses to AZD1222 COVID-19 vaccine. This clone occurred once. Its antigen is currently unknown. Study findings and constraints: Donors in the cohort were predominantly white British and more often female, and clonal diversity was possibly underestimated. Reports indicate that nearly half of spike-specific TCRs are directed at unmutated variant regions.

Generated by immunoSEQ multiplex PCR, the TCRdb table keeps only in-frame clones and is missing some. The sample shows roughly 72,000 clones, 88% of them seen only once. The sequencing here drew on peripheral blood, taken 28 days after the second dose of the MenACWY control vaccine. This TCR derives from an adult who received the MenACWY meningococcal vaccine as a control.

The CDR3 here is CASMAQVNTEAFF. For the CDR3, the DNA is TGTGCCAGTATGGCACAGGTGAACACTGAAGCTTTCTTT. V is TRBV19 and J is TRBJ1-1; tentative D call: TRBD1 (5 bases). Germline V gene data show CDR1 as LNHDA and CDR2 as SQIVND (reference sequence). Trimming removed 7 bases from V and 0 bases from J, with 9 bases in between. The CDR3 consists of 13 residues.